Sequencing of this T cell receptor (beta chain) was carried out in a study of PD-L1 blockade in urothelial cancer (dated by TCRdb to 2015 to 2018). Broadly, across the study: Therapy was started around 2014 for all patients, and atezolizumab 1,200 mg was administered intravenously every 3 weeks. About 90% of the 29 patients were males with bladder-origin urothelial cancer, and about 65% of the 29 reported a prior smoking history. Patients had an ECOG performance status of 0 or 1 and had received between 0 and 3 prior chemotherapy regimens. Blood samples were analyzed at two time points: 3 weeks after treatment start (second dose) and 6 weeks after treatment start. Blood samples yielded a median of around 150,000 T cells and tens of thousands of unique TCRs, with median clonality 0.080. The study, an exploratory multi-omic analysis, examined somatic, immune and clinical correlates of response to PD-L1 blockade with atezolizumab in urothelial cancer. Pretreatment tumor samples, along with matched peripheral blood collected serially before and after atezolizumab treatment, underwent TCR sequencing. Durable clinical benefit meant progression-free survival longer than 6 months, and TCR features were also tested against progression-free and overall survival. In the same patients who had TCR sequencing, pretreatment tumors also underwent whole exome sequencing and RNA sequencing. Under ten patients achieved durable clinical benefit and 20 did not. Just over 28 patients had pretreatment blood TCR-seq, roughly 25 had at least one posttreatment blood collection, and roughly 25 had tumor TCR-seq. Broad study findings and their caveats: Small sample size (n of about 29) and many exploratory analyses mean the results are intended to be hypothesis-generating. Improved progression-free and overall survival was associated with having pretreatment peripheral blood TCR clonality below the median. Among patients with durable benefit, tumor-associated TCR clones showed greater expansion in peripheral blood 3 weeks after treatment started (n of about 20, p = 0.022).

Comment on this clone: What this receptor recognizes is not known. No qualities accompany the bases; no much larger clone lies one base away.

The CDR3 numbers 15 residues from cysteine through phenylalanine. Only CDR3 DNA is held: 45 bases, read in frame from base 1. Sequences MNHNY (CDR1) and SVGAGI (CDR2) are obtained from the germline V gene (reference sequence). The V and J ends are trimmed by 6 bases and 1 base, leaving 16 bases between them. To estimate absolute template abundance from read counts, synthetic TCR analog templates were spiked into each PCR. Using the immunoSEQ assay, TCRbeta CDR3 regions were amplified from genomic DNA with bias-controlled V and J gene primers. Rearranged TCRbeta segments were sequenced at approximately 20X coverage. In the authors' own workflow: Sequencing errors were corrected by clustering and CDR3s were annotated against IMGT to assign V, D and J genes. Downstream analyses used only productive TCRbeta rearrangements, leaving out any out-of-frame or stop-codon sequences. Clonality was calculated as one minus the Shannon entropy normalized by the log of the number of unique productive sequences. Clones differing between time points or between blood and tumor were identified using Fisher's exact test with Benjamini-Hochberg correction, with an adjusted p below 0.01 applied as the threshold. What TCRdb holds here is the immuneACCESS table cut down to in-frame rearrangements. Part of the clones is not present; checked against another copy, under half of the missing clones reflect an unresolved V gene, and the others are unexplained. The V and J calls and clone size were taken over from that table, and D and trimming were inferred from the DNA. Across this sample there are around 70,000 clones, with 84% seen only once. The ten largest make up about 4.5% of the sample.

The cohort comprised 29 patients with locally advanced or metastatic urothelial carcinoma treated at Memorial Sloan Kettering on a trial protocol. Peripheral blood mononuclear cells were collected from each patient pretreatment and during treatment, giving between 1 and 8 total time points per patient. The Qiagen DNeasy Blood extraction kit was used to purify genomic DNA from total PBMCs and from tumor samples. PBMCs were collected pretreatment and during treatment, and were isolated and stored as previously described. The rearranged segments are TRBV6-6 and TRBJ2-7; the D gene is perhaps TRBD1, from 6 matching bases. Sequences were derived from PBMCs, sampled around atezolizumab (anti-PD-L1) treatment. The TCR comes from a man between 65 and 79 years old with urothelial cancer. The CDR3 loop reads CASRNRVEASYEQYF. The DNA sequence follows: TGTGCCAGCAGAAACAGGGTCGAAGCTTCCTACGAGCAGTACTTC.